This T cell receptor beta chain was sequenced in a study of blood T cells in healthy people across ages (dated by TCRdb to between 2015 and 2016). For the wider study: In model experiments, template switching captured about one uniquely barcoded TCR beta cDNA molecule for every two T cells. To track age-related changes in TCR beta repertoire diversity, the study relied on deep sequencing normalized with unique cDNA molecular identifiers. To avoid experimental bias, donors of different ages were distributed randomly across sequencing lanes. Donors were grouped into four age groups: young (average roughly 17 years), middle-aged (roughly 40), aged (approximately 58) and long-lived (approximately 78). Two additional independent replicas of 1 million unique cDNA reads from the same blood draw were analyzed for two donors (one aged 18 to 30 and one aged 80 or older).

Note on this clonotype: Its recognized antigen is unknown. No base quality information exists; no much larger clone differs at one position.

What the work shows at the level of the full study, not this receptor alone: As age increased, observed TCR beta diversity per million T cells dropped in a roughly linear way, and a significant reduction was already evident by age 40. Observed TCR beta diversity correlated strongly with the percentage of naive T cells measured by flow cytometry. Because the CMV infection status of the donors was unknown, age-related changes in expanded clonotypes may potentially have been confounded. Compared with the aged group, the long-lived group had more naive CD4+ T cells, fewer expanded clones and increased TCR diversity, suggesting age selection. Because profiling used bulk unsorted PBMCs, naive and antigen-experienced compartments could not be compared conclusively. Total diversity estimates from one million sequenced T cells were considered lower bounds and underestimates.

Donors were approximately 42 systemically healthy Caucasian individuals from Russia aged 6 to 90 years. Approximately 10 milliliters of peripheral blood were collected from each donor into EDTA-treated Vacutainer tubes. PBMCs were isolated by Ficoll-Paque density-gradient centrifugation, with at least 6.5 million obtained per sample. Trizol reagent was used to extract total RNA from PBMCs, with at least 5.5 micrograms per sample. For every donor, an aliquot of PBMCs went through flow cytometry to measure the percentages of naive CD45RAhigh/CD27high T cells. V loses 1 base, J loses 15 bases, and the germline ends lie 16 bases apart. From the cysteine up to the phenylalanine, the CDR3 has a length of 13 residues. The sequence is cut down to CDR3 DNA, 39 bases in frame from base 1. CDR1 is given as LGHNA and CDR2 as YNFKEQ, both from the germline V gene. Preparation of the library involved 5' RACE. The reads were generated on an Illumina HiSeq 2500. A second PCR of about 7 to 12 cycles was run with a J-beta primer mix and a sample-barcoded 5' primer. Each TCR beta cDNA molecule received a unique molecular identifier from a template-switch 5' adaptor carrying 12 random nucleotides. Each sample yielded at least 3 million CDR3-containing paired-end reads. First-strand cDNA was synthesized from all RNA with the Mint cDNA synthesis kit, primed by a TRBC-specific oligonucleotide. Following uracil-DNA glycosylase treatment, a first 18-cycle PCR with universal primers M1SS and BC2_uni_R was performed on all cDNA. The study's own analysis went as follows. Normalization of each sample was performed by random selection of 1 million high-quality reads, each carrying a distinct molecular identifier. Reads with shared molecular identifiers were discarded instead of being binned into consensus sequences. CDR3 identification, clonotype clustering and error correction used MiTCR with a Q25 quality threshold and the strictest error-elimination algorithm. A nonparametric unseen species model with Euler transformation was used to estimate a lower bound on total TCR beta diversity. TCRdb reran the public reads through fastp at Q25 and MiXCR, keeping productive beta chains. Duplicate CDR3 protein sequences are folded into a single record with the most common DNA and genes. TCRdb's processing, not the authors', yielded these V and J calls. The sample profile shows some 780,000 distinct CDR3 sequences; roughly 50% of them were found once. 20% to 30% of the sample goes to the ten largest clones.

The sequence derives from a man aged 40-49 years in good health. The rearrangement joined TRBV4-2 to TRBJ2-4; no D segment can be confidently identified. Sample: blood. CDR3 loop: CASSQGGGYERYF. The nucleotide sequence is given as TGTGCCAGCAGCCAAGGAGGCGGCTACGAGCGGTACTTC.